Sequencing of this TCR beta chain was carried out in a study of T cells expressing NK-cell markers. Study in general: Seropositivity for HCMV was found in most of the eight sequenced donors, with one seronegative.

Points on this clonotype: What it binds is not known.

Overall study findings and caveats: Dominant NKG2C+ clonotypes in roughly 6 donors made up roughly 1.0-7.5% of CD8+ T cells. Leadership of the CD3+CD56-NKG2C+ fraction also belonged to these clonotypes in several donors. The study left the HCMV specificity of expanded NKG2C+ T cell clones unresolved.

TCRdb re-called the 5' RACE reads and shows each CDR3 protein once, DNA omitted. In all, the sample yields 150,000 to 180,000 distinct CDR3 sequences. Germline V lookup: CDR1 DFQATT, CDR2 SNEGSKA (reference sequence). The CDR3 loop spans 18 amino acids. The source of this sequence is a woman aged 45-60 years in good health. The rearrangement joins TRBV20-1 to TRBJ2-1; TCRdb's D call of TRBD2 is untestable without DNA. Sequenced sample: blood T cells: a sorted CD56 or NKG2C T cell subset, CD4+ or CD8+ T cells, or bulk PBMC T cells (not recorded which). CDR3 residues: CSAGGGLAETSSYNEQFF.